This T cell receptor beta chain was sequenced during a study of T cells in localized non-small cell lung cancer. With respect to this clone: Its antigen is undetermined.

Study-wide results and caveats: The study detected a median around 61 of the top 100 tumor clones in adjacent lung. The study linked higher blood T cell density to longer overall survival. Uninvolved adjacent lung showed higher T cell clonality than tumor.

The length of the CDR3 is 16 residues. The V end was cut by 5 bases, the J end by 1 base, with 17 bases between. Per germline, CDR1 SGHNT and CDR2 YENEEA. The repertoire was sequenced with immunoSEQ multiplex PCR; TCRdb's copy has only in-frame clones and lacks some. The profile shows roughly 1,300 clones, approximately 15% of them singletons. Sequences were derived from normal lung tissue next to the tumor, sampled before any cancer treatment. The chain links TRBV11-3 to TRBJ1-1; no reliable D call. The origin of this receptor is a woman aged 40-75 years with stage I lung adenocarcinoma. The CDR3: CASSLEAAVPNTEAFF. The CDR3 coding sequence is TGTGCCAGCAGCCTGGAGGCAGCGGTCCCGAACACTGAAGCTTTCTTT.